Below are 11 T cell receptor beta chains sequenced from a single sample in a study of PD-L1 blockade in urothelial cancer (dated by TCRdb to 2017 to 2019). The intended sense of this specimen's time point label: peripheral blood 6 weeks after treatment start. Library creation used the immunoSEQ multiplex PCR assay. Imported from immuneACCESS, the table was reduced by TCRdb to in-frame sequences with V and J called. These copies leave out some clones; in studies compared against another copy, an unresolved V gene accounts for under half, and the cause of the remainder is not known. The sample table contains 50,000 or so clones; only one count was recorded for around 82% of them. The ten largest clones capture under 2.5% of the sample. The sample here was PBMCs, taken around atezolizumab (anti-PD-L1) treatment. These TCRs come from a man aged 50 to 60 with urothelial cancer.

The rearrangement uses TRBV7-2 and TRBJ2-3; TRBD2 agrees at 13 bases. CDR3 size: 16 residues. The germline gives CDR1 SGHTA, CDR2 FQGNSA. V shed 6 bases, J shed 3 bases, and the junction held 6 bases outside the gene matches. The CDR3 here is CASRRTSGGETDTQYF. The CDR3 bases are TGTGCCAGCAGGAGGACTAGCGGGGGAGAGACAGATACGCAGTATTTT.

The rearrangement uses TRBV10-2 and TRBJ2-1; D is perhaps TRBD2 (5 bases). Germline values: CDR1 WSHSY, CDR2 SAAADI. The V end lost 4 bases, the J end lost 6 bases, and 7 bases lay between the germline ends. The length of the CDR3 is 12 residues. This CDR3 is CASSVEGNEQFF. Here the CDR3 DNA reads TGCGCCAGCAGTGTCGAGGGCAATGAGCAGTTCTTC.

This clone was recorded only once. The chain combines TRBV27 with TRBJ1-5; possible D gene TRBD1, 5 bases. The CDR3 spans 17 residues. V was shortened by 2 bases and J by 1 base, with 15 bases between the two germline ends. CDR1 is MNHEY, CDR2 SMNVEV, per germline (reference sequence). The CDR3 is CASSLGQGIGSNQPQHF. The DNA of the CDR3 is TGTGCCAGCAGTTTAGGGCAGGGAATTGGCAGCAATCAGCCCCAGCATTTT.

The CDR3, as DNA: TGTGCCAGCAGTTACTCGATAGGGGGAAACTCTTACGAGCAGTACTTC. This sequence encodes CASSYSIGGNSYEQYF. J is TRBJ2-7 and V is TRBV6-5, with a weak D call TRBD1 (6 bases). The CDR3 is made up of 16 amino acids. V lost 0 bases, J lost 4 bases, and 16 bases lay in between. Per the germline V gene, CDR1 is MNHEY and CDR2 is SVGAGI.

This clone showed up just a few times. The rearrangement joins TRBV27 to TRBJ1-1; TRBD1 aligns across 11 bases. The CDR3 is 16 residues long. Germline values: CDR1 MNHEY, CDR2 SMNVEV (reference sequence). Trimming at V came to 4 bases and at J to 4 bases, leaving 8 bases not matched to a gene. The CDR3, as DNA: TGTGCCAGCAGTTCGAGTACCGGGACAGGGGGCACTGAAGCTTTCTTT. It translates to CASSSSTGTGGTEAFF.

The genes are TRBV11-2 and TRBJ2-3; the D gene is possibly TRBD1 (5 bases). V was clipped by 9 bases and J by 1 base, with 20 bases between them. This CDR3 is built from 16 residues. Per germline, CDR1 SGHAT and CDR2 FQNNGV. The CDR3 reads CARLSFSEGGTDTQYF. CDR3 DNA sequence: TGTGCCAGGTTAAGTTTTTCGGAAGGGGGCACAGATACGCAGTATTTT.

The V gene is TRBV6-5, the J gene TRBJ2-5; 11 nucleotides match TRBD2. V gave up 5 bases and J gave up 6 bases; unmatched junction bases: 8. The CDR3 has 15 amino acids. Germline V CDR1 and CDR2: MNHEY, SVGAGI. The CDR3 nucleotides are TGTGCCAGCAGTCTACTAGCGGGAGATCGGCAGACCCAGTACTTC. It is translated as CASSLLAGDRQTQYF.

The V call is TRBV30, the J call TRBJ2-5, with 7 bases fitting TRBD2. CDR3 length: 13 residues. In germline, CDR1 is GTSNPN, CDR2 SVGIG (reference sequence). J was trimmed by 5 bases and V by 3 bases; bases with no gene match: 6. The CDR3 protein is CAWRGAGVETQYF. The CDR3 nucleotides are TGTGCCTGGAGAGGGGCGGGGGTGGAGACCCAGTACTTC. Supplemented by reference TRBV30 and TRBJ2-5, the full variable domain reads SQTIHQWPATLVQPVGSPLSLECTVEGTSNPNLYWYRQAAGRGLQLLFYSVGIGQISSEVPQNLSASRPQDRQFILSSKKLLLSDSGFYLCAWRGAGVETQYFGPGTRLLVL.

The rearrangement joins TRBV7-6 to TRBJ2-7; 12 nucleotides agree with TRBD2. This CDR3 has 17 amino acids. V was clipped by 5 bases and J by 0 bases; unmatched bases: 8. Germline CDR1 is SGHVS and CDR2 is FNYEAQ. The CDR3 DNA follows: TGTGCCAGCAGCCTTGGGACTAGCGGGTTTAGCTCCTACGAGCAGTACTTC. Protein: CASSLGTSGFSSYEQYF.

CDR3 in amino acids: CASSLKGLYEQYF. CDR3 coding DNA: TGTGCCAGCAGCTTAAAGGGGCTGTACGAGCAGTACTTC. The V call is TRBV5-4, the J call TRBJ2-7; D is possibly TRBD1 (5 bases). The CDR3 extends over 13 amino acids. Germline lookup yields CDR1 SGHNT and CDR2 YYREEE (reference sequence). V was cut by 2 bases and J by 4 bases, with 10 bases left in between.

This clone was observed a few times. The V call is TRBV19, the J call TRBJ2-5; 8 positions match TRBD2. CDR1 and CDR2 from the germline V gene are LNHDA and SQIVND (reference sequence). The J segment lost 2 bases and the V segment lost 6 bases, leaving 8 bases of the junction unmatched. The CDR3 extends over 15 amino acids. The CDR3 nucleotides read TGTGCCAGTAGCCCCCGGGGGGGCCGACAAGAGACCCAGTACTTC. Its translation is CASSPRGGRQETQYF.